One and the same sample provided the 32 T cell receptor beta chains below, sequenced in a study of T cell repertoires in cytomegalovirus infection. TCRdb redid the calling of the reads with MiXCR, one entry per CDR3 protein. This sample has approximately 700,000 distinct CDR3 sequences, with 35% found just once. Sequenced input: PBMCs. Receptors were obtained from a human donor in good health (CMV status not recorded). Some clones in this sample may be carry-over from other donors' samples.

This clonotype has only a few counts. The chain has TRBV28 and TRBJ1-2; the D gene is possibly TRBD1 (5 bases). Germline CDR1 MDHEN, CDR2 SYDVKM. The V and J ends lost 6 bases and 6 bases respectively, with 14 bases between them. The CDR3 is 13 amino acids. CDR3 amino acids: CASSPGREDGYTF. The CDR3 DNA follows: TGTGCCAGCAGCCCCGGCAGGGAGGATGGCTACACCTTC.

Concerning this clonotype: Likely a read error: the CDR3 ends without its conserved phenylalanine or tryptophan. The CDR3 coding sequence is TGCAGTGCCAGACAGGGGGGATACAATGAGCAGTTCTTA. Encoded protein: CSARQGGYNEQFL. This rearrangement joins TRBV20-1 to TRBJ2-1, with TRBD1 matching 9 bases. The junction had 4 bases not matched to a gene; V was cut back by 6 bases and J by 4 bases. There are 13 residues in the CDR3. Germline CDR1 reads DFQATT; CDR2 reads SNEGSKA (reference sequence).

For this clonotype: The final CDR3 position lacks the conserved phenylalanine or tryptophan, pointing to a likely read error. This chain uses TRBV30 with TRBJ2-3; D is uncertain. V lost 3 bases, J lost 6 bases, and 7 bases lay in between. The CDR3 totals 11 residues. Germline V gives CDR1 GTSNPN, CDR2 SVGIG (reference sequence). The CDR3 DNA reads as TGTGCCTGGAGGGAGTCGGATACGCAGTATTTG. Translation: CAWRESDTQYL.

V usage is TRBV15 and J usage is TRBJ1-6; D ambiguous. CDR3 length: 11 amino acids. V lost 0 bases to trimming and J lost 9 bases, with 0 bases between them. Germline V gene sequence: CDR1 LNHNV, CDR2 YYDKDF (reference sequence). CDR3 coding DNA: TGTGCCACCAGCAGAGATTCACCCCTCCACTTT. It encodes CATSRDSPLHF.

Concerning this clonotype itself: The final CDR3 position lacks the conserved phenylalanine or tryptophan, pointing to a likely read error. V gene TRBV12-3 or TRBV12-4 combines with J gene TRBJ1-1; D unresolved. Trimming took 0 bases from V and 5 from J, leaving 13 bases between them. The CDR3 has 15 amino acids. The CDR3 spells CASSLADRTGTEAFS. CDR3 coding DNA: TGTGCCAGCAGTTTAGCCGATCGTACTGGGACTGAAGCTTTCTCT.

The V gene is TRBV7-2, the J gene TRBJ1-5, with D possibly TRBD1 on 5 matching bases. Trimming took 2 bases from V and 2 from J, leaving 16 bases between them. The CDR3 totals 17 residues. The germline V gene has CDR1 SGHTA and CDR2 FQGNSA. CDR3 sequence reads: CASSLREATEGNQPQHF. The CDR3 region has the DNA TGTGCCAGCAGCTTAAGGGAGGCGACAGAAGGCAATCAGCCCCAGCATTTT.

This clonotype occurred many times. This chain joins TRBV7-6 and TRBJ2-7; D gene ambiguous. There are 12 residues in the CDR3. The germline gives CDR1 SGHVS, CDR2 FNYEAQ. V lost 5 bases and J 0 bases, leaving 5 bases between the germline ends. The DNA for the CDR3 is TGTGCCAGCAGCGCCCGCTCCTACGAGCAGTACTTC. This encodes CASSARSYEQYF. Complete variable domain (other parts from reference TRBV7-6 and TRBJ2-7): GAGVSQSPRYKVTKRGQDVALRCDPISGHVSLYWYRQALGQGPEFLTYFNYEAQQDKSGLPNDRFSAERPEGSISTLTIQRTEQRDSAMYRCASSARSYEQYFGPGTRLTVT.

This clonotype was detected ten times or more. This chain joins TRBV7-2 and TRBJ1-2, with 7 bases identical to TRBD1. This CDR3 spans 17 amino acids. Germline V gives CDR1 SGHTA, CDR2 FQGNSA. With V trimmed by 5 bases and J by 7 bases, 19 bases remained unmatched. The DNA for the CDR3 is TGTGCCAGCAGCCGACAAGGGCAAAACACAGGGGTGACTGGCTACACCTTC. Translating gives CASSRQGQNTGVTGYTF.

The chain joins TRBV7-6 to TRBJ2-1, with a possible D match to TRBD1 (5 bases). CDR3 length: 13 amino acids. CDR1 SGHVS and CDR2 FNYEAQ come from the germline V gene. Trimming removed 0 bases at V and 9 bases at J, with 9 bases between. DNA of the CDR3: TGTGCCAGCAGCTTAGCCCAGGGCCTTGAGCAGTTCTTC. It specifies CASSLAQGLEQFF.

V usage is TRBV19 and J usage is TRBJ1-5; the D gene is possibly TRBD1 (5 bases). From germline, CDR1 is LNHDA and CDR2 SQIVND (reference sequence). V dropped 2 bases and J dropped 4 bases, with 15 bases sitting between them. The CDR3 is made up of 16 amino acids. The CDR3 reads CASSIRRDRGNQPQHF. The CDR3 nucleotides are TGTGCCAGTAGTATAAGGAGAGACAGAGGGAATCAGCCCCAGCATTTT.

As regards this clonotype: An end of the junction differs from the germline gene, which may be a read error. The chain combines TRBV7-6 with TRBJ1-6; 9 bases are a match to TRBD1. The CDR3 spans 16 residues. In germline, CDR1 is SGHVS, CDR2 FNYEAQ. Written as DNA, the CDR3 is TGTGCCAGCAGCCCACCCGGGACAGGGCTAAATTCACCCCTCCAATTT. As protein: CASSPPGTGLNSPLQF.

This clonotype occurred many times. The chain employs TRBV7-8 and TRBJ1-1; 7 nucleotides align to TRBD1. CDR1 and CDR2 (germline): SGHVS, FQNEAQ. Losses at the gene ends were 3 bases for V and 1 base for J; bases not matched to a gene: 8. The CDR3 has 16 amino acids. The CDR3 DNA sequence: TGTGCCAGCAGCTTCCGCCGACAGGGATGGAACACTGAAGCTTTCTTT. Its protein product is CASSFRRQGWNTEAFF. Full variable domain (missing parts from reference TRBV7-8 and TRBJ1-1): GAGVSQSPRYKVAKRGQDVALRCDPISGHVSLFWYQQALGQGPEFLTYFQNEAQLDKSGLPSDRFFAERPEGSVSTLKIQRTQQEDSAVYLCASSFRRQGWNTEAFFGQGTRLTVV.

V is TRBV14 and J is TRBJ2-2; D gene ambiguous. Trimming removed 0 bases at V and 8 bases at J, with 13 bases between. Germline V gives CDR1 SGHDN, CDR2 FVKESK. The CDR3 is 15 residues long. The CDR3 bases are TGTGCCAGCAGCCAAGAGGCGAACATCGTAGGGGAGCTGTTTTTT. Its translation is CASSQEANIVGELFF.

The gene calls are TRBV12-3 or TRBV12-4 and TRBJ2-5; 7 bases fit TRBD1. The V gene end was trimmed by 7 bases and the J gene end by 3 bases; junction bases not matched to a gene: 8. The CDR3 is made up of 14 amino acids. This CDR3 reads CASNPTGTEETQYF. CDR3 bases: TGTGCCAGCAATCCGACGGGGACAGAAGAGACCCAGTACTTC.

In this sample, this clonotype turned up a few times. V is TRBV6-2 or TRBV6-3 and J is TRBJ2-3, with no clear D. Germline V gene lookup returns CDR1 MNHEY and CDR2 SVGEGT. The ends were cut back, 4 bases at V and 4 bases at J, with 9 bases in the middle. This CDR3 contains 13 residues. CDR3 coding DNA: TGTGCCAGCAGTTCTCGATGGGCAGATACGCAGTATTTT. It codes for CASSSRWADTQYF.

The rearrangement uses TRBV7-8 and TRBJ2-5; possible D gene TRBD1, 5 bases. This CDR3 contains 17 residues. Germline CDR1 and CDR2: SGHVS and FQNEAQ. Trimming took 1 base from V and 2 from J, leaving 17 bases between them. This CDR3 is CASSLDVRGHGQETQYF. The CDR3 DNA reads TGTGCCAGCAGCTTAGACGTCCGTGGACATGGACAAGAGACCCAGTACTTC. The whole variable domain, filled in from reference TRBV7-8 and TRBJ2-5, reads GAGVSQSPRYKVAKRGQDVALRCDPISGHVSLFWYQQALGQGPEFLTYFQNEAQLDKSGLPSDRFFAERPEGSVSTLKIQRTQQEDSAVYLCASSLDVRGHGQETQYFGPGTRLLVL.

This clonotype was counted ten times or more. V is TRBV7-2 and J is TRBJ2-3; the match to TRBD2 covers 11 bases. Trimming removed 4 bases from V and 2 bases from J; junction bases left unmatched: 5. The CDR3 spans 16 residues. Germline values: CDR1 SGHTA, CDR2 FQGNSA. The CDR3 DNA sequence: TGTGCCAGCAGCTCAAGACTAGCGGGACTCACAGATACGCAGTATTTT. Translated: CASSSRLAGLTDTQYF.

This clonotype was seen only a few times. The genes are TRBV28 and TRBJ2-2; unclear D gene. CDR3 length: 13 residues. The V and J ends lost 8 bases and 0 bases respectively, with 7 bases between them. Per germline, CDR1 MDHEN and CDR2 SYDVKM. The DNA for the CDR3 is TGTGCCAGCCTTGACCCGAACACCGGGGAGCTGTTTTTT. Amino acids: CASLDPNTGELFF.

The V and J genes are TRBV12-3 or TRBV12-4 and TRBJ2-2; TRBD1 matches at 9 bases. After removal of 6 bases from V and 6 bases from J, the junction contained 8 bases not matched to a gene. The CDR3 is 15 residues long. The CDR3 protein is CASSPTGGWAGELFF. The CDR3 nucleotides are TGTGCCAGCAGCCCTACAGGGGGCTGGGCCGGGGAGCTGTTTTTT.

The V gene is TRBV28, the J gene TRBJ1-1; D is ambiguous. This CDR3 contains 14 residues. Germline CDR1 is MDHEN and CDR2 is SYDVKM. Trimming cost V 6 bases and J 8 bases, with 19 bases left between them. The CDR3 coding sequence is TGTGCCAGCAGCCCTGGGTCGGTCAAGTACGAAGCTTTCTTT. It codes for CASSPGSVKYEAFF.

V usage is TRBV4-3 and J usage is TRBJ2-3; D remains ambiguous. This CDR3 has 13 residues. CDR1 LGHNA and CDR2 YSLEER come from the germline V gene. V shed 3 bases and J shed 5 bases, with 9 bases lying between them. The CDR3: CASSQELVDTQYF. The CDR3 DNA sequence: TGCGCCAGCAGCCAGGAATTAGTAGATACGCAGTATTTT.

A remark on this clonotype: This could be a read error, since a much larger clone is one nucleotide away. The chain uses TRBV7-8 and TRBJ1-4; 7 positions match TRBD1. Per the germline V gene, CDR1 is SGHVS and CDR2 is FQNEAQ. Losses at the gene ends were 5 bases for V and 7 bases for J; bases not matched to a gene: 7. The CDR3 contains 14 residues. The CDR3 nucleotides are TGTGCCAGCAGCCCACAGGGGCGTACTGAAAAACTGTTTTTT. Translating it yields CASSPQGRTEKLFF.

The chain carries TRBV11-1 and TRBJ2-7; 12 nucleotides line up with TRBD2. Germline V gives CDR1 SGHAT, CDR2 FQDESV (reference sequence). V shed 1 base, J shed 3 bases, and the junction held 10 bases outside the gene matches. The CDR3 totals 18 residues. DNA of the CDR3: TGTGCCAGCAGCTTAGTCGTTACTAGCGGGGGGATTGACTACGAGCAGTACTTC. The encoded protein is CASSLVVTSGGIDYEQYF.

Many counts were recorded for this clonotype. The rearrangement joins TRBV6-1 to TRBJ2-1; D is undetermined. The CDR3 covers 13 residues. Germline values: CDR1 MNHNS, CDR2 SASEGT. Deletions cut 6 bases from V and 1 base from J, with 7 bases between. The CDR3 bases are TGTGCCAGCAGCCCCGGGTCCTACAATGAGCAGTTCTTC. Translated: CASSPGSYNEQFF.

The gene calls are TRBV20-1 and TRBJ1-6; TRBD1 is a possible D gene (6 bases). Trimming removed 6 bases from V and 8 bases from J, with 14 bases in between. Germline V lookup: CDR1 DFQATT, CDR2 SNEGSKA (reference sequence). This CDR3 is 13 amino acids long. CDR3 bases: TGCAGTGCCACGGACAGCTTTGATTCACCCCTCCACTTT. Translating it yields CSATDSFDSPLHF.

This clonotype has at least ten counts. The chain couples TRBV28 to TRBJ2-5; 7 nucleotides match TRBD1. Per the germline V gene, CDR1 is MDHEN and CDR2 is SYDVKM. The CDR3 has 15 amino acids. The V gene end was trimmed by 4 bases and the J gene end by 2 bases; junction bases not matched to a gene: 7. Written as DNA, the CDR3 is TGTGCCAGCAGTTCCCTTGGGACAGAACAAGAGACCCAGTACTTC. Translating it yields CASSSLGTEQETQYF.

This clonotype turned up a few times. The V gene is TRBV20-1, the J gene TRBJ2-1; no clear D. The CDR3 loop spans 14 amino acids. Trimming left V 3 bases short and J 12 bases short, with 21 bases between. Germline CDR1 reads DFQATT; CDR2 reads SNEGSKA (reference sequence). CDR3 nucleotide sequence: TGCAGTGCTAGCGGCGGTTTAGTTGGTATGGGGCAGTTCTTC. Amino acids: CSASGGLVGMGQFF.

This clonotype has only one observation. This sequence joins TRBV28 and TRBJ1-1, with D possibly being TRBD1 (6 bases). This CDR3 comprises 14 residues. Per the germline V gene, CDR1 is MDHEN and CDR2 is SYDVKM. Deletions cut 1 base from V and 6 bases from J, with 12 bases between. In DNA form, the CDR3 reads TGTGCCAGCAGTTTATCCCACGAGGGGGCTGAAGCTTTCTTT. Translating gives CASSLSHEGAEAFF.

This chain links TRBV7-2 with TRBJ2-1; D uncertain. The CDR3 is 15 amino acids. CDR1 is SGHTA, CDR2 FQGNSA, per germline. Deletions cut 2 bases from V and 8 bases from J, with 16 bases between. CDR3 in amino acids: CASSLRASEADEQFF. The CDR3 nucleotides are TGTGCCAGCAGCTTACGAGCATCCGAGGCGGATGAGCAGTTCTTC.

This clonotype was picked up a small number of times. The chain employs TRBV12-3 or TRBV12-4 and TRBJ1-4; maybe TRBD1 (6 bases). The CDR3 is 14 residues long. Trimming took off 5 bases at V and 5 bases at J, with 12 bases between the two ends. CDR3 residues: CASSLFGQNEKLFF. The DNA of the CDR3 is TGTGCCAGCAGTCTCTTCGGACAGAATGAAAAACTGTTTTTT.

The J gene is TRBJ2-7, the V gene TRBV29-1; 13 nucleotides agree with TRBD2. The germline gives CDR1 SQVTM, CDR2 ANQGSEA. The CDR3 is made up of 16 amino acids. Unmatched junction bases numbered 8, after V lost 1 base and J lost 5 bases. In DNA form, the CDR3 reads TGCAGCGTTGAAGGGGGACTAGCGGGGTTTGTTGACGAGCAGTACTTC. Protein product: CSVEGGLAGFVDEQYF.

This clonotype was detected a few times. This chain joins TRBV6-6 and TRBJ2-3; 9 positions match TRBD1. The V gene end was trimmed by 1 base and the J gene end by 2 bases; junction bases not matched to a gene: 7. The length of the CDR3 is 17 residues. Germline CDR1 MNHNY, CDR2 SVGAGI (reference sequence). The CDR3 DNA sequence: TGTGCCAGCAGTTACTTCGGACAGGGGTTTTACACAGATACGCAGTATTTT. Its translation: CASSYFGQGFYTDTQYF.